This TCR beta chain was retrieved from a study of T-cell reconstitution after alpha-beta-depleted transplantation in children. Unique molecular identifiers were used in preparing the TCRbeta library. TCRdb recomputed calls from the PCR reads with MiXCR, one row per CDR3 protein. This sample carries approximately 200,000 distinct CDR3 sequences, about 6% of them seen once, and the ten largest clones take about 5%. This clonotype was seen ten or more times. The antigen is undetermined. This CDR3 has 14 residues. CDR1 and CDR2 from the germline V gene are SGHRS and YFSETQ. The junction had 2 bases not matched to a gene; V was cut back by 0 bases and J by 5 bases. General study points: Surviving recipient T cells and thymic progenitors accounted for the high day-60 TCRbeta diversity observed in some patients. Several hundred expanded graft clones reportedly were the source of alpha-beta T cells about two months after transplant.

This specimen was PBMCs, taken before TCRalphabeta/CD19-depleted stem cell transplant. The TCR sequence derives from a girl less than two years old with combined immunodeficiency, due to receive a stem cell transplant. This chain connects TRBV5-1 to TRBJ1-1, with 9 bases matching TRBD1. In DNA form, the CDR3 reads TGCGCCAGCAGCTTGGAAGGACAGGGGACTGAAGCTTTCTTT. It codes for CASSLEGQGTEAFF.